The clone carrying this T cell receptor beta chain was observed a few times. Its antigen is currently unknown. This specimen comes from a study of CD8 T cells in ankylosing spondylitis. The study's findings and limits: Among TCR beta sequences, a motif of under 10 highly homologous variants appeared characteristic of ankylosing spondylitis blood.

The V gene's germline CDR1 is SGHTA and CDR2 FQGNSA. V was cut by 6 bases and J by 0 bases, with 14 bases left in between. The CDR3 is 15 amino acids. Generation of TCR beta libraries employed quantitative 5'-RACE incorporating molecular barcodes. A single record per CDR3 protein comes from TCRdb applying MiXCR to the 5' RACE reads. The repertoire has a few hundred thousand distinct CDR3 sequences, under 12% of them found once; the top ten carry roughly a fifth. The V call is TRBV7-2, the J call TRBJ1-1; no reliable D call. This clonotype was obtained from a male donor with ankylosing spondylitis or in good health (not recorded which). Sequencing input: blood, either unsorted or a sorted T cell fraction (not recorded which). CDR3 amino acids: CASSPPGRMNTEAFF. CDR3 nucleotides: TGTGCCAGCAGTCCCCCAGGCAGGATGAACACTGAAGCTTTCTTT.